This T cell receptor beta chain was sequenced during a study of blood T cell repertoires in COVID-19. The wider study: Some COVID-19 samples were acute and others convalescent; all came from the United States, Italy and Spain. T cells, B-cell-depleted T cells, or PBMCs supplied cDNA or gDNA.

Trimming shortened V by 2 bases and J by 3 bases, and 17 bases separated the two germline ends. Germline V gives CDR1 MNHEY, CDR2 SVGAGI. The CDR3 totals 16 residues. Source study methods: Researchers report that nucleated cell counts were estimated from reference gene primer amplification. The assay was immunoSEQ multiplex PCR, and TCRdb's table has in-frame clones only and misses some. V, J and clone size were drawn from that table, and D and trimming were deduced from the DNA. The sample has about 46,000 clones, around 89% seen once. The sequenced sample consisted of peripheral blood. This receptor was obtained from a man aged 50 to 60 with active COVID-19. This rearrangement joins TRBV6-5 to TRBJ2-7, with TRBD2 as a possible D gene (5 bases). The CDR3 DNA reads TGTGCCAGCAGTTACGGCCTACAGAGGGTGGGCTACGAGCAGTACTTC. This sequence encodes CASSYGLQRVGYEQYF.